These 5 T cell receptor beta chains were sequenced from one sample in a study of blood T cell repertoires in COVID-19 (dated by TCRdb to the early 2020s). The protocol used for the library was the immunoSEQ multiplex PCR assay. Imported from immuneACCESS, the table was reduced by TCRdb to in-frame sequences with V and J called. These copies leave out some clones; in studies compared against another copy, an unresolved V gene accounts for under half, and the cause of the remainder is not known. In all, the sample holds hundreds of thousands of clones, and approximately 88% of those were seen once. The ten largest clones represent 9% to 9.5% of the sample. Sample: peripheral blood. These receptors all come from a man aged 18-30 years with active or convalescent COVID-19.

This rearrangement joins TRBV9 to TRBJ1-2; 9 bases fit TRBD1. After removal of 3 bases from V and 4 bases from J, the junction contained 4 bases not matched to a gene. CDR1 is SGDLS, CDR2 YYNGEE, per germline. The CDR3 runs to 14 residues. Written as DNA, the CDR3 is TGTGCCAGCAGCGGAACACAGGGGGCCTATGGCTACACCTTC. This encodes CASSGTQGAYGYTF.

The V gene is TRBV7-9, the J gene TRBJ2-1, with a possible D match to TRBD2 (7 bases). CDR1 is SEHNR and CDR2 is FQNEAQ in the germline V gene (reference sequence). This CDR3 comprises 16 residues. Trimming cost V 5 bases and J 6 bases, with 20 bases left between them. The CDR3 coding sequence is TGTGCCAGCAGCCGGACTGGGGGGGCGCGTAGCAATGAGCAGTTCTTC. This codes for CASSRTGGARSNEQFF.

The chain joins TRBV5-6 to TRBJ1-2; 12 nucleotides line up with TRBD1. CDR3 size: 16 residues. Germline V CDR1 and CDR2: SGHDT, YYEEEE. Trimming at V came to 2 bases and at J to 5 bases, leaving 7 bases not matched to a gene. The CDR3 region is CASSFGTGGLRYGYTF. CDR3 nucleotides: TGTGCCAGCAGCTTCGGGACAGGGGGCTTAAGGTATGGCTACACCTTC.

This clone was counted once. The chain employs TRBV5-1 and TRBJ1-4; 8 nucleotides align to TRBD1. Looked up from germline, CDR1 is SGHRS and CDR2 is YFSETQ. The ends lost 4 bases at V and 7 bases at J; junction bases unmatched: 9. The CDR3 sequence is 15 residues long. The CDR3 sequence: CASSLTGGRSEKLFF. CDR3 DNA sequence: TGCGCCAGCAGCCTAACAGGGGGTCGTAGTGAAAAACTGTTTTTT.

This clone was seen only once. The chain's CDR3 is CASSLSSGEQFF. The CDR3 DNA is TGTGCCAGCAGCTTAAGTTCAGGAGAGCAGTTCTTC. V gene TRBV7-3 combines with J gene TRBJ2-1, with unresolved D. V shed 1 base and J shed 10 bases, with 8 bases lying between them. Germline V gene data show CDR1 as SGHTA and CDR2 as FQGTGA. The CDR3 contains 12 residues.